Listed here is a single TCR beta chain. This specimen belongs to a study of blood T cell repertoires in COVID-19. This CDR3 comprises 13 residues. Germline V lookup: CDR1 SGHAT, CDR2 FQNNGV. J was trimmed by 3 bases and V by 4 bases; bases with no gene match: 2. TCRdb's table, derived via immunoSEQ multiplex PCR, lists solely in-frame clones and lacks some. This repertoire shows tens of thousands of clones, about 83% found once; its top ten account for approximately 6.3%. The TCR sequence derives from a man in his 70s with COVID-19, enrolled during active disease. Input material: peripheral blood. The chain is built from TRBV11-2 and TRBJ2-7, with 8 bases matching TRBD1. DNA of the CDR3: TGTGCCAGCAGCTCGGACAGGGACTACGAGCAGTACTTC. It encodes CASSSDRDYEQYF.